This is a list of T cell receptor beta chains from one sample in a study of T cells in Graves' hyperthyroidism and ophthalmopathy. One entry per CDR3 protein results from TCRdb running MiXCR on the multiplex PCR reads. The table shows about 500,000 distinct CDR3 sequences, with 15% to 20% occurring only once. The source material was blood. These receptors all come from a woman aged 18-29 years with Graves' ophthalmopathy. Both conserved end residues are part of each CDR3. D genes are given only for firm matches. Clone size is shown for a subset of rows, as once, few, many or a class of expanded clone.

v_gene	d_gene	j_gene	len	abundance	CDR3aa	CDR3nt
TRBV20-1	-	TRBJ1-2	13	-	CSARDGGNYGYTF	TGCAGTGCTAGAGATGGGGGGAACTATGGCTACACCTTC
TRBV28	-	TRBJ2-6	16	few	CASFNPGFSGANVLTF	TGTGCCAGTTTCAATCCGGGGTTCTCTGGGGCCAACGTCCTGACTTTC
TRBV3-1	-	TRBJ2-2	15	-	CASSQVRMNTGELFF	TGTGCCAGCAGCCAAGTTCGAATGAACACCGGGGAGCTGTTTTTT
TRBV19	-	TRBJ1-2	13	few	CASSPLGNYGYTF	TGTGCCAGTAGTCCCCTAGGTAACTATGGCTACACCTTC
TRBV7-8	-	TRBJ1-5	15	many	CASSLPGQRNQPQHF	TGTGCCAGCAGCTTACCCGGACAGCGCAATCAGCCCCAGCATTTT
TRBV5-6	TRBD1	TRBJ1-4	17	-	CASSYTGTQGVNEKLFF	TGTGCCAGCAGTTACACCGGGACCCAGGGGGTTAATGAAAAACTGTTTTTT
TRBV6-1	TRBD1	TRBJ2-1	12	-	CASTQGDNEQFF	TGTGCCAGCACTCAGGGGGACAATGAGCAGTTCTTC
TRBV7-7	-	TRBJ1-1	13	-	CASSLNTNTEALF	TGTGCTAGCAGCCTAAACACGAACACTGAAGCTCTCTTT
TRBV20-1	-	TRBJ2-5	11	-	CSAFSGETQYF	TGCAGTGCTTTCTCCGGGGAGACCCAGTACTTC
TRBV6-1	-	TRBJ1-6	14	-	CASSEREDLSPLHF	TGTGCCAGCAGTGAAAGGGAAGATTTATCACCCCTCCACTTT
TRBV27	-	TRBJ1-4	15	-	CASSLYRGYGEKLFF	TGTGCCAGCAGTTTATATAGAGGGTATGGAGAAAAACTGTTTTTT
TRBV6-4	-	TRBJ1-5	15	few	CASSDSFRRGQPQHF	TGTGCCAGCAGTGACTCGTTCAGGAGGGGGCAGCCCCAGCATTTT
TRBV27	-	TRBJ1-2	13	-	CASSPSGVYGYTF	TGTGCCAGCAGTCCTTCAGGAGTCTATGGCTACACCTTC
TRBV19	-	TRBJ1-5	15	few	CASSTRQDSNQPQHF	TGTGCCAGTAGTACCCGACAGGATAGCAATCAGCCCCAGCATTTT
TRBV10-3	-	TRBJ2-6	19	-	CAISESSLAIRSGANVLTF	TGTGCCATCAGTGAGTCGAGCCTAGCGATAAGGTCTGGGGCCAACGTCCTGACTTTC
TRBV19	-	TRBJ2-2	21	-	CVRPPGGLTPHIYPNTGELFF	TGTGTTAGACCTCCCGGGGGGCTCACTCCCCATATCTACCCGAACACCGGGGAGCTGTTTTTT
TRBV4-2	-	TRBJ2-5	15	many	CASSQGLLSQETQYF	TGTGCCAGCAGCCAAGGCCTGCTATCTCAAGAGACCCAGTACTTC
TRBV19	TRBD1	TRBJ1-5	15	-	CASRADRVGDQPQHF	TGTGCCAGTAGGGCAGACAGGGTAGGGGATCAGCCCCAGCATTTT